A single sample is the source of the 30 T cell receptor beta chains below, sequenced in a study of blood T cell repertoires in COVID-19. The protocol was immunoSEQ multiplex PCR, while the TCRdb copy is restricted to in-frame clones and leaves out a portion. The sample contains 190,000 or so clones, 80% to 90% of which appear only once. Sequencing used PBMCs or T cells enriched from blood (not recorded which). Source of these receptors: a woman in her late teens or twenties who had recovered from COVID-19.

This chain joins TRBV5-4 and TRBJ1-2, with 7 bases aligning to TRBD1. V shed 4 bases and J 8 bases; nucleotides not matched to a gene: 8. The CDR3 runs to 13 residues. Germline V gives CDR1 SGHNT, CDR2 YYREEE (reference sequence). The CDR3 DNA is TGTGCCAGCAGCCGGGGACAGCCGGGGGGCTACACCTTC. It translates to CASSRGQPGGYTF.

The gene calls are TRBV5-1 and TRBJ2-1; 12 nucleotides line up with TRBD2. V lost 0 bases and J lost 9; bases outside the gene matches: 7. The V gene's germline CDR1 is SGHRS and CDR2 YFSETQ. The CDR3 length is 16 residues. CDR3: CASSLARLAGGSEQFF. CDR3 sequence (DNA): TGCGCCAGCAGCTTGGCCCGGCTAGCGGGGGGGAGTGAGCAGTTCTTC.

V is TRBV9 and J is TRBJ1-4; the D gene is possibly TRBD1 (6 bases). The CDR3 is 15 amino acids. CDR1 is SGDLS, CDR2 YYNGEE, per germline. V was pared by 0 bases and J by 6 bases, with 12 bases between. The CDR3, as DNA: TGTGCCAGCAGCGTAGCTATCGCAGGGGATGAAAAACTGTTTTTT. It specifies CASSVAIAGDEKLFF.

The chain couples TRBV7-8 to TRBJ2-3, with D maybe TRBD2 (6 bases). The CDR3 runs 18 residues. Looked up from germline, CDR1 is SGHVS and CDR2 is FQNEAQ. Trimming pared 0 bases from V and 4 bases from J, leaving 20 bases between. The CDR3 protein is CASSLAPGVLGGSDTQYF. CDR3 in DNA: TGTGCCAGCAGCTTAGCGCCTGGCGTCCTCGGGGGTTCAGATACGCAGTATTTT.

CDR3 sequence (DNA): TGTGCCAGCAGCTTGGGGGTAGCGGGGAATGAGCAGTTCTTC. It translates to CASSLGVAGNEQFF. The V gene is TRBV5-6, the J gene TRBJ2-1; 8 bases are shared with TRBD2. CDR3 length: 14 residues. Unmatched junction bases numbered 3, after V lost 0 bases and J lost 7 bases. CDR1 is SGHDT, CDR2 YYEEEE, per germline.

This rearrangement joins TRBV4-1 to TRBJ2-1; D might be TRBD2 (5 bases). The CDR3 has 10 amino acids. V gave up 5 bases and J gave up 9 bases, with 5 bases separating them. The germline V gene has CDR1 MGHRA and CDR2 YSYEKL. CDR3 loop: CASSAGEQFF. The CDR3 coding sequence is TGCGCCAGCAGCGCGGGTGAGCAGTTCTTC.

This chain links TRBV5-1 with TRBJ2-7, with 7 nucleotides matching TRBD1. From germline, CDR1 is SGHRS and CDR2 YFSETQ. The CDR3 runs 15 residues. V dropped 0 bases and J dropped 6; count of bases not matched to a gene: 9. The CDR3 region has the DNA TGCGCCAGCAGCTTGGGTGACAGGGATTCGGGCGAGCAGTACTTC. Protein sequence: CASSLGDRDSGEQYF.

The chain combines TRBV27 with TRBJ2-1; 9 positions match TRBD2. The CDR3 covers 16 residues. J was trimmed by 3 bases and V by 0 bases; bases with no gene match: 3. From germline, CDR1 is MNHEY and CDR2 SMNVEV (reference sequence). CDR3 DNA sequence: TGTGCCAGCAGTTTATCTAGCGGGGGACTCTACAATGAGCAGTTCTTC. Its protein product is CASSLSSGGLYNEQFF.

Worth noting for this clone: Other DNA sequences in the sample encode the same CDR3. The chain couples TRBV14 to TRBJ1-2, with 8 bases matching TRBD1. CDR1 SGHDN and CDR2 FVKESK come from the germline V gene. The CDR3 is 14 amino acids. The J segment lost 4 bases and the V segment lost 1 base, leaving 2 bases of the junction unmatched. CDR3: CASSQGTGSYGYTF. DNA for the CDR3: TGTGCCAGCAGCCAAGGGACAGGGTCCTATGGCTACACCTTC.

The chain is built from TRBV5-1 and TRBJ1-5, with 8 bases aligning to TRBD1. CDR1 and CDR2 (germline): SGHRS, YFSETQ. This CDR3 has 15 residues. With 4 bases clipped from V and 4 bases from J, the junction kept 7 bases outside the gene matches. CDR3 sequence reads: CASSPPRQGNQPQHF. CDR3 in DNA: TGCGCCAGCAGCCCCCCCAGACAGGGGAATCAGCCCCAGCATTTT.

The genes are TRBV2 and TRBJ1-6; 8 nucleotides match TRBD1. V was pared by 6 bases and J by 9 bases, with 7 bases of the junction left unmatched. Germline V gene lookup returns CDR1 SNHLY and CDR2 FYNNEI. CDR3 length: 14 amino acids. CDR3 loop: CASRLTGGSSPLHF. Here the CDR3 DNA reads TGTGCCAGCAGGCTAACAGGGGGGAGTTCACCCCTCCACTTT.

V and J are TRBV25-1 and TRBJ1-1; the D is unclear. Trimming pared 6 bases from V and 4 bases from J, leaving 12 bases between. This CDR3 has 13 amino acids. Germline CDR1 MGHDK, CDR2 SYGVNS. This chain's CDR3 is CASSPGLSTEAFF. The CDR3 DNA is TGTGCCAGCAGCCCCGGACTGAGCACTGAAGCTTTCTTT.

The chain is built from TRBV6-6 and TRBJ2-3, with 9 bases lining up with TRBD2. The CDR3 totals 15 residues. CDR1 and CDR2 (germline): MNHNY, SVGAGI (reference sequence). J gave up 5 bases and V 7 bases, and 10 bases lay outside the gene matches. CDR3 loop: CASTSEGLAGDTQYF. CDR3 DNA: TGTGCCAGCACCTCCGAGGGACTAGCAGGAGATACGCAGTATTTT.

The rearrangement uses TRBV3-1 (or the pseudogene TRBV3-2) and TRBJ1-3; 7 bases map to TRBD1. CDR3 length equals 15 residues. V lost 4 bases to trimming and J lost 7 bases; unmatched junction nucleotides: 10. CDR1 LGHDT and CDR2 YNNKEL come from the germline V gene (reference sequence). The CDR3 DNA is TGTGCCAGCAGCCCTATCGACAGGGCAAGCAACACCATATATTTT. The encoded protein is CASSPIDRASNTIYF.

V and J are TRBV6-2 or TRBV6-3 and TRBJ2-7; D perhaps matches TRBD2 (6 bases). Trimming cost V 2 bases and J 6 bases, with 23 bases left between them. CDR1 is MNHEY, CDR2 SVGEGT, per germline. The CDR3 is 17 residues long. CDR3 protein: CASSYVRGWTSEGEQYF. The CDR3, as DNA: TGTGCCAGCAGTTACGTTCGGGGTTGGACCTCGGAGGGCGAGCAGTACTTC.

This chain's CDR3 is CASSLGRLAGANEQFF. The CDR3 DNA reads as TGTGCCAGCAGCTTAGGGCGGCTAGCGGGGGCGAATGAGCAGTTCTTC. The chain uses TRBV11-2 and TRBJ2-1; 10 bases match TRBD2. The ends lost 1 base at V and 7 bases at J; junction bases unmatched: 7. Germline V CDR1 and CDR2: SGHAT, FQNNGV. The CDR3 consists of 16 residues. Full variable domain (remainder filled in from reference TRBV11-2 and TRBJ2-1): EAGVAQSPRYKIIEKRQSVAFWCNPISGHATLYWYQQILGQGPKLLIQFQNNGVVDDSQLPKDRFSAERLKGVDSTLKIQPAKLEDSAVYLCASSLGRLAGANEQFFGPGTRLTVL.

This clone has only one observation. This rearrangement joins TRBV5-5 to TRBJ2-7; D unclear. V was shortened by 2 bases and J by 3 bases, with 12 bases between the two germline ends. Germline V CDR1 and CDR2: SGHKS, YYEKEE (reference sequence). CDR3 length equals 14 residues. The CDR3: CASSLAQTLYEQYF. CDR3 nucleotides: TGTGCCAGCAGCTTAGCCCAGACACTCTACGAGCAGTACTTC.

This clone was counted only a few times. The V gene is TRBV27, the J gene TRBJ1-1; 7 bases are a match to TRBD1. The ends lost 5 bases at V and 4 bases at J; junction bases unmatched: 7. Germline CDR1 is MNHEY and CDR2 is SMNVEV (reference sequence). This CDR3 has 14 residues. The CDR3 nucleotides are TGTGCCAGCAGTCCCTTGGGACAGCTCACTGAAGCTTTCTTT. Translation: CASSPLGQLTEAFF.

This sequence joins TRBV4-1 and TRBJ1-2, with 7 bases fitting TRBD1. Trimming at V came to 4 bases and at J to 0 bases, leaving 2 bases not matched to a gene. CDR1 is MGHRA, CDR2 YSYEKL, per germline. There are 14 residues in the CDR3. CDR3 protein: CASSLGTANYGYTF. As DNA, the CDR3 is TGCGCCAGCAGCCTCGGGACAGCTAACTATGGCTACACCTTC.

The chain couples TRBV7-9 to TRBJ1-1; D gene unclear. Germline CDR1 and CDR2: SEHNR and FQNEAQ (reference sequence). The CDR3 runs to 13 residues. V was shortened by 6 bases and J by 8 bases, with 16 bases between the two germline ends. The CDR3 here is CASSYGRGAEAFF. The DNA for the CDR3 is TGTGCCAGCAGTTATGGACGGGGTGCGGAAGCTTTCTTT.

The rearrangement joins TRBV6-2 or TRBV6-3 to TRBJ1-2; 9 bases are a match to TRBD1. V dropped 6 bases and J dropped 4; count of bases not matched to a gene: 12. Germline-derived CDR1 and CDR2 are MNHEY and SVGEGT. The CDR3 extends over 16 amino acids. In DNA, the CDR3 is TGTGCCAGCAGCTTTGGGACAGGGATACAACTCTATGGCTACACCTTC. This gives the protein CASSFGTGIQLYGYTF.

V gene TRBV19 combines with J gene TRBJ2-3; D possibly corresponds to TRBD1 (5 bases). Per the germline V gene, CDR1 is LNHDA and CDR2 is SQIVND (reference sequence). The CDR3 has 12 residues. V was clipped by 3 bases and J by 7 bases, with 8 bases between them. The chain's CDR3 is CASSIAGNTQYF. The CDR3 nucleotides are TGTGCCAGTAGTATCGCAGGGAATACGCAGTATTTT.

J is TRBJ1-1 and V is TRBV19; no clear D gene. CDR1 and CDR2 (germline): LNHDA, SQIVND (reference sequence). The CDR3 is 13 residues long. V was cut by 3 bases and J by 1 base, with 6 bases left in between. The CDR3 spells CASSMNRNTEAFF. DNA of the CDR3: TGTGCCAGTAGTATGAACAGGAACACTGAAGCTTTCTTT.

This chain uses TRBV28 with TRBJ1-4, with no clear D. Trimming took 2 bases from V and 6 from J, leaving 10 bases between them. CDR1 and CDR2 from the germline V gene are MDHEN and SYDVKM. CDR3 size: 14 residues. In DNA form, the CDR3 reads TGTGCCAGCAGTTTACGGGGAGGGTATGAAAAACTGTTTTTT. Translated: CASSLRGGYEKLFF.

The genes are TRBV12-1 and TRBJ1-5. TRBV12-1 is described as a pseudogene. The CDR3 has 17 residues. For the CDR3, the DNA is TGTGCCAGCAGCTTTGTTGGGGGGTTAATCAACAATCAGCCCCAGCATTTT. This sequence encodes CASSFVGGLINNQPQHF.

The rearrangement joins TRBV4-1 to TRBJ2-1; 8 bases map to TRBD2. The CDR3 contains 16 residues. The V gene end was trimmed by 4 bases and the J gene end by 6 bases; junction bases not matched to a gene: 11. CDR1 is MGHRA and CDR2 is YSYEKL in the germline V gene. The chain's CDR3 is CASSPDGERGSNEQFF. DNA for the CDR3: TGCGCCAGCAGCCCTGACGGCGAGCGGGGGAGCAATGAGCAGTTCTTC.

V usage is TRBV9 and J usage is TRBJ1-2, with 8 bases matching TRBD1. The CDR3 contains 12 residues. Looked up from germline, CDR1 is SGDLS and CDR2 is YYNGEE. V trimming: 4 bases; J trimming: 13 bases; junction bases outside the gene matches: 9. CDR3 DNA sequence: TGTGCCAGCAGCCACGGACAGGGTGCGTGCACCTTC. It yields the protein CASSHGQGACTF.

This rearrangement joins TRBV7-9 to TRBJ1-2; perhaps TRBD1 as D (5 bases). The V and J ends lost 4 bases and 8 bases respectively, with 14 bases between them. Germline CDR1 SEHNR, CDR2 FQNEAQ (reference sequence). This CDR3 is 13 amino acids long. CDR3 in amino acids: CASSWGDGRGYTF. The CDR3 bases are TGTGCCAGCAGCTGGGGGGACGGTAGGGGCTACACCTTC.

This chain links TRBV7-6 with TRBJ1-4; 7 nucleotides match TRBD1. After removal of 1 base from V and 0 bases from J, the junction contained 5 bases not matched to a gene. The CDR3 contains 17 residues. Germline loops: CDR1 SGHVS, CDR2 FNYEAQ. Written as DNA, the CDR3 is TGTGCCAGCAGCTTAGAGGCAGGGGGTCCAACTAATGAAAAACTGTTTTTT. Encoded protein: CASSLEAGGPTNEKLFF.

The gene calls are TRBV27 and TRBJ1-6; D remains ambiguous. Germline V gene data show CDR1 as MNHEY and CDR2 as SMNVEV (reference sequence). V lost 2 bases to trimming and J lost 4 bases, with 9 bases between them. The CDR3 sequence is 15 residues long. The CDR3, as DNA: TGTGCCAGCAGTTTAGGTCTGAGTTATAATTCACCCCTCCACTTT. Translated, it gives CASSLGLSYNSPLHF.